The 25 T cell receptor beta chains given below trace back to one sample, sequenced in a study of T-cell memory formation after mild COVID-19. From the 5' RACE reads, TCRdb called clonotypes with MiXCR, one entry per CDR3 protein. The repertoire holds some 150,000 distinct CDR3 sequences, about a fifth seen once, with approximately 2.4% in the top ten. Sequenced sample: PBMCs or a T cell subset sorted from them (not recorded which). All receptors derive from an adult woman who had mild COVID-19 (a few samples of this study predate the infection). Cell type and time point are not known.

Written as DNA, the CDR3 is TGTGCCAGCAGTTTACAGGCTCCAGAGACCCAGTACTTC. Its protein product is CASSLQAPETQYF. V usage is TRBV12-3 or TRBV12-4 and J usage is TRBJ2-5; unclear D gene. This CDR3 has 13 amino acids. The ends were cut back, 2 bases at V and 4 bases at J, with 8 bases in the middle.

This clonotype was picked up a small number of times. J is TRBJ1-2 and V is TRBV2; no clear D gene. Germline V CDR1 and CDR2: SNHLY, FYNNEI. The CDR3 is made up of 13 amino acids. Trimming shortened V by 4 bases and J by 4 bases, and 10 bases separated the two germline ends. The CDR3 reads CASSVTDRYGYTF. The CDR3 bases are TGTGCCAGCAGTGTGACCGACCGCTATGGCTACACCTTC.

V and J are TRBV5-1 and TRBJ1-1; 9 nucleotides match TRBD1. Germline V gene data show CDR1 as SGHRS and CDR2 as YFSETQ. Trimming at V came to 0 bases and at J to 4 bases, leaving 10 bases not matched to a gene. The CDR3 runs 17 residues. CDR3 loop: CASSLEPQGARGTEAFF. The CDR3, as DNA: TGCGCCAGCAGCTTGGAGCCACAGGGGGCGCGTGGCACTGAAGCTTTCTTT.

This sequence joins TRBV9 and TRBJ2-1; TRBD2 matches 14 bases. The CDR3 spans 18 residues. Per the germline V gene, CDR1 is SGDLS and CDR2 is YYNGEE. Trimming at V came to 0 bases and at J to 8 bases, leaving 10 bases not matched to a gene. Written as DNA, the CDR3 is TGTGCCAGCAGCGTAGCCTCCGGGACTAGCGGGAGAACGGATGAGCAGTTCTTC. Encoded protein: CASSVASGTSGRTDEQFF.

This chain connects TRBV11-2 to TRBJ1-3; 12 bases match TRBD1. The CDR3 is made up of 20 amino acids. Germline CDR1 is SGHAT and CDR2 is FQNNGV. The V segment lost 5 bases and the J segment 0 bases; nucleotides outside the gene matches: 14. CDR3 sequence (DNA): TGTGCCAGCAGCATACTATCATCCGGGACAGGGGGCTTCTCTGGAAACACCATATATTTT. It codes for CASSILSSGTGGFSGNTIYF. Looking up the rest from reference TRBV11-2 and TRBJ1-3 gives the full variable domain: EAGVAQSPRYKIIEKRQSVAFWCNPISGHATLYWYQQILGQGPKLLIQFQNNGVVDDSQLPKDRFSAERLKGVDSTLKIQPAKLEDSAVYLCASSILSSGTGGFSGNTIYFGEGSWLTVV.

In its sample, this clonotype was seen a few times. CDR3 coding DNA: TGCGCCAGCAGCTTGGGGACAACCCTCTCTGGGGCCAACGTCCTGACTTTC. Translated, it gives CASSLGTTLSGANVLTF. The chain joins TRBV5-1 to TRBJ2-6; tentatively, D is TRBD1 (5 bases). Trimming pared 0 bases from V and 0 bases from J, leaving 10 bases between. This CDR3 region has 17 residues. The germline gives CDR1 SGHRS, CDR2 YFSETQ.

CDR3 nucleotide sequence: TGTGCCAGCAGCCACTCCCAGGACGGGCGAAAACTGTTTTTT. Its translation is CASSHSQDGRKLFF. The chain is built from TRBV4-2 and TRBJ1-4, with unresolved D. This CDR3 comprises 14 residues. CDR1 LGHNA and CDR2 YNFKEQ come from the germline V gene. Between the trimmed V and J ends, which lost 3 bases and 10 bases, there was a span of 15 bases.

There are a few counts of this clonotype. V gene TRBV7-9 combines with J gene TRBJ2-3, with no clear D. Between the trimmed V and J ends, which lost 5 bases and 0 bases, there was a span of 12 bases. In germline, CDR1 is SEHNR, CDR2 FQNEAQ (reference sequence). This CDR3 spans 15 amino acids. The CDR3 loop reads CASSRMASSTDTQYF. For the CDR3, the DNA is TGTGCCAGCAGCCGTATGGCGTCTAGCACAGATACGCAGTATTTT.

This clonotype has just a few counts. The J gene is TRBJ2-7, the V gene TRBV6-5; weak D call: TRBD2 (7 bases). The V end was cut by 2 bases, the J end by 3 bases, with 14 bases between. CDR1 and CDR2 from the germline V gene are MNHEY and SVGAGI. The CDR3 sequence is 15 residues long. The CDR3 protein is CASSYSSGTFYEQYF. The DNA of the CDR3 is TGTGCCAGCAGTTACAGCAGCGGGACATTCTACGAGCAGTACTTC.

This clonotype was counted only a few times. CDR3 sequence: CASSLQGHGSNEKLFF. CDR3 sequence (DNA): TGCGCCAGCAGCTTGCAGGGTCACGGGTCTAATGAAAAACTGTTTTTT. The J gene is TRBJ1-4, the V gene TRBV5-1; weak D call: TRBD1 (5 bases). The CDR3 totals 16 residues. In germline, CDR1 is SGHRS, CDR2 YFSETQ. Trimming pared 1 base from V and 3 bases from J, leaving 13 bases between.

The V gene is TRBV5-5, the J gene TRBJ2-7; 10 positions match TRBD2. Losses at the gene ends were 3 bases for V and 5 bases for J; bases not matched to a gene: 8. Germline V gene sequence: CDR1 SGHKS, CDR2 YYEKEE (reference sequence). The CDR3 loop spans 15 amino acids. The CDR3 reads CASSWTSGPGDEQYF. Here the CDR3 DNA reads TGTGCCAGCAGCTGGACTAGCGGCCCGGGGGACGAGCAGTACTTC.

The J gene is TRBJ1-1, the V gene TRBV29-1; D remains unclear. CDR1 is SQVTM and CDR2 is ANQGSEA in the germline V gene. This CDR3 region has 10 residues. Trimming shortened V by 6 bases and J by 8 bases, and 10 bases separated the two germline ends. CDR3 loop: CSVVAPEAFF. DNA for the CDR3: TGCAGCGTCGTCGCCCCGGAAGCTTTCTTT.

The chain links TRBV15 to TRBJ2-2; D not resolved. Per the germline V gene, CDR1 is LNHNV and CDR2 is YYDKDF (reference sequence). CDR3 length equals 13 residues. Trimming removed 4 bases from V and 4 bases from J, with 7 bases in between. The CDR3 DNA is TGTGCCACCAGCAAACTGCCCACCGGGGAGCTGTTTTTT. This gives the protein CATSKLPTGELFF.

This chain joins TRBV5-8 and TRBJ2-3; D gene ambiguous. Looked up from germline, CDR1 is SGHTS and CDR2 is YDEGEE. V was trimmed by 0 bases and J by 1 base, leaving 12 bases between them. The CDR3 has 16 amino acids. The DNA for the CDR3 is TGTGCCAGCAGCTTGGTATTGCTTCGCGGCACAGATACGCAGTATTTT. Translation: CASSLVLLRGTDTQYF. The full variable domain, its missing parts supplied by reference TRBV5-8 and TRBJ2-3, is EAGVTQSPTHLIKTRGQQATLRCSPISGHTSVYWYQQALGLGLQFLLWYDEGEERNRGNFPPRFSGRQFPNYSSELNVNALELEDSALYLCASSLVLLRGTDTQYFGPGTRLTVL.

CDR3 nucleotide sequence: TGTGCCACCAAATCCTTGGACTACGAGCAGTACTTC. Translating it yields CATKSLDYEQYF. This rearrangement joins TRBV6-5 to TRBJ2-7; D unclear. The CDR3 is 12 residues long. Germline values: CDR1 MNHEY, CDR2 SVGAGI. The V end lost 10 bases, the J end lost 3 bases, and 13 bases lay between the germline ends.

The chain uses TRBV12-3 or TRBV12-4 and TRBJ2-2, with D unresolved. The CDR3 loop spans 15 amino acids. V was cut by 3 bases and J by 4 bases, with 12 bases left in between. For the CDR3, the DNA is TGTGCCAGCAGTTTCCCAGCGACCGGCACCGGGGAGCTGTTTTTT. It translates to CASSFPATGTGELFF.

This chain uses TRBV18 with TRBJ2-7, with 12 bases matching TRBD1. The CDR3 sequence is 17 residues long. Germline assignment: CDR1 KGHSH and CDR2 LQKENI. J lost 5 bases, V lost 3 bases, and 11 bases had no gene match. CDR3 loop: CASSPLGTGGEFNEQYF. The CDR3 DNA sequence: TGTGCCAGCTCACCTCTGGGGACAGGGGGCGAGTTCAACGAGCAGTACTTC.

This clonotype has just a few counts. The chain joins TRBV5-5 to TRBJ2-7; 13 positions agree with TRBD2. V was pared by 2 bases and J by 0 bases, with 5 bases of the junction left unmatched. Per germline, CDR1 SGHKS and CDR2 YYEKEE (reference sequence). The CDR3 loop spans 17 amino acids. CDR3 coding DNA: TGTGCCAGCAGCTTCTGGACTAGCGGGAGTACCTCCTACGAGCAGTACTTC. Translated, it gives CASSFWTSGSTSYEQYF.

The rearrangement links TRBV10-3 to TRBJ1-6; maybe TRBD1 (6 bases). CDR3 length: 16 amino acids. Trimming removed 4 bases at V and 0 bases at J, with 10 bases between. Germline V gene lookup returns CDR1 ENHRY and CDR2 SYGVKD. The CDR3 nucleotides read TGTGCCATCAGTGTAGGGGGGAGCTCCTATAATTCACCCCTCCACTTT. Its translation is CAISVGGSSYNSPLHF.

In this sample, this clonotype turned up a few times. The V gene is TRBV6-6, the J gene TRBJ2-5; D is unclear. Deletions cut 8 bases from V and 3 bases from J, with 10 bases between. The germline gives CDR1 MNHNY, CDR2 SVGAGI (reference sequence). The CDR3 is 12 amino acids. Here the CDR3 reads CASAEYEETQYF. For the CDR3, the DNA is TGTGCCAGCGCAGAGTATGAAGAGACCCAGTACTTC.

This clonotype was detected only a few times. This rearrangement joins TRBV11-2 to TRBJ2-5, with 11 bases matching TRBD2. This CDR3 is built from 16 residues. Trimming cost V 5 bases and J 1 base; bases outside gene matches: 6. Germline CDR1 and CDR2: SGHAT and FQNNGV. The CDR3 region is CASSPFGTSGQETQYF. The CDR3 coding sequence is TGTGCCAGCAGCCCTTTCGGGACTAGCGGCCAAGAGACCCAGTACTTC. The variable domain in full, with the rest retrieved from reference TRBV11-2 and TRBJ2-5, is EAGVAQSPRYKIIEKRQSVAFWCNPISGHATLYWYQQILGQGPKLLIQFQNNGVVDDSQLPKDRFSAERLKGVDSTLKIQPAKLEDSAVYLCASSPFGTSGQETQYFGPGTRLLVL.

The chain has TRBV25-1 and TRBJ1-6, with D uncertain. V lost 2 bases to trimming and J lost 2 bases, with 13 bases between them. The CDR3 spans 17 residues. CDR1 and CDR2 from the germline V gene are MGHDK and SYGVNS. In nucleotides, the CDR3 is TGTGCCAGCAGTGAAGGGAAGGCGCCCACCTATAATTCACCCCTCCACTTT. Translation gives CASSEGKAPTYNSPLHF.

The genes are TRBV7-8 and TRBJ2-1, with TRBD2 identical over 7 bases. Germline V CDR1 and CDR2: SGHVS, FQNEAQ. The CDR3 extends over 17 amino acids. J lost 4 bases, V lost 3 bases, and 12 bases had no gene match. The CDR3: CASSFPLWLAVYNEQFF. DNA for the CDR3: TGTGCCAGCAGCTTCCCGCTATGGCTAGCGGTATACAATGAGCAGTTCTTC.

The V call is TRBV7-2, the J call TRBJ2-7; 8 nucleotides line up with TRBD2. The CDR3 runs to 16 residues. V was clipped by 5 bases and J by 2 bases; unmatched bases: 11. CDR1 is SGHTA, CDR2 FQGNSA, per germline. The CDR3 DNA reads TGTGCCAGCAGCGGACAGTTGTTAGCGGGGCCCTACGAGCAGTACTTC. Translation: CASSGQLLAGPYEQYF.

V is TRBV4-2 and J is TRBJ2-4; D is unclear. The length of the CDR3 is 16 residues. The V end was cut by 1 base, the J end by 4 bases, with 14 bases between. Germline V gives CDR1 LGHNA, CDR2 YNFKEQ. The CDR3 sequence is CASSQVRSDRKNIQYF. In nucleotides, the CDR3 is TGTGCCAGCAGCCAAGTTAGGTCAGACCGGAAAAACATTCAGTACTTC.